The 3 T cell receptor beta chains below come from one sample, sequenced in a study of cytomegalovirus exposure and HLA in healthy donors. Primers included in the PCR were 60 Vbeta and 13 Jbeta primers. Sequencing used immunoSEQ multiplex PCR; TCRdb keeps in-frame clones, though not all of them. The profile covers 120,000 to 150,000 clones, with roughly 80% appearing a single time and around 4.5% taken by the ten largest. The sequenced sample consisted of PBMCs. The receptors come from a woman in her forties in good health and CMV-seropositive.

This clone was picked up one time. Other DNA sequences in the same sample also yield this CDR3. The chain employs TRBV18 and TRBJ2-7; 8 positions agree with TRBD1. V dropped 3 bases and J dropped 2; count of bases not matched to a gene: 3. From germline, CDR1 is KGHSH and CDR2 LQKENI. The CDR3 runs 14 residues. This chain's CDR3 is CASSPRTGPYEQYF. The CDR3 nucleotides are TGTGCCAGCTCACCCCGGACAGGGCCCTACGAGCAGTACTTC.

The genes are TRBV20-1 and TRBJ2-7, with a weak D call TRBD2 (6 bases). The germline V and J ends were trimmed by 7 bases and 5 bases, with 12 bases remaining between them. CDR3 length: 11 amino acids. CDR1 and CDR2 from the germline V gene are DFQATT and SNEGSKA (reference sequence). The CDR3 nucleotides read TGCAGTGTTGTACGCGGGAACGAGCAGTACTTC. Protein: CSVVRGNEQYF.

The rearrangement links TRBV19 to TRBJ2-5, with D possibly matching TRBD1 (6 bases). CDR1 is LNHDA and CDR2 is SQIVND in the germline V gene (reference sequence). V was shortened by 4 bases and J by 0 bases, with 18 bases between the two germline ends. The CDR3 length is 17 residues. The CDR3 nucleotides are TGTGCCAGTAGTACCCGAGACAGGCGACCGTACCAAGAGACCCAGTACTTC. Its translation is CASSTRDRRPYQETQYF.